This entry features one T cell receptor beta chain sequence. The antigen is undetermined. Synthesis of cDNA used 5'RACE (with 10-nucleotide random UMIs). Via MiXCR, TCRdb re-called the 5' RACE reads, giving one row per CDR3 protein. The data contain about 76,000 distinct CDR3 sequences, 17% of them seen just once; the ten biggest clones take up 15% to 17%. This sample was taken from a study of neurological immune-mediated disorders. Study results and limitations: HTLV-1-associated myelopathy had the most TCR clonal expansion, and multiple sclerosis had the least, less than healthy controls.

The CDR3 is made up of 16 amino acids. CDR1 is SEHNR, CDR2 FQNEAQ, per germline (reference sequence). Trimming cost V 0 bases and J 7 bases; bases outside gene matches: 3. It was from 2 million PBMCs stored at -80 C that the unsorted libraries were obtained. This chain joins TRBV7-9 and TRBJ1-4; TRBD1 matches 12 bases. Sequenced: PBMCs. The receptor's source is a woman aged 40 to 55 in good health. CDR3 loop: CASSLAWDRGPEKLFF. The CDR3 DNA sequence: TGTGCCAGCAGCTTAGCGTGGGACAGGGGGCCTGAAAAACTGTTTTTT.